This entry describes one TCR beta chain. At one end, the junction sequence differs from germline, possibly due to a read error. Study processing details: Reference gene primer amplification gave nucleated cell count estimates. Produced via immunoSEQ multiplex PCR; TCRdb's table is partial and in-frame only. That table is the source of V, J and clone size, and D and trimming were worked out from the DNA. The data hold some 120,000 clones, with roughly 86% observed a single time. The data are from a study of blood T cell repertoires in COVID-19. Study information: PBMCs, B-cell-depleted T cells, or T cells provided the cDNA or gDNA that made up the material.

The sequencing sample was made of peripheral blood. The clonotype was recovered from a woman aged 55-75 years with acute or convalescent COVID-19.

The CDR3 DNA reads as TGTGCTAGCAGTTCCTTTAGCGGGAGGGTCAACAATGAGCAGTTCTTC. Amino acids: CASSSFSGRVNNEQFF. The gene calls are TRBV7-7 and TRBJ2-1, with 11 nucleotides matching TRBD2. The germline gives CDR1 SSHAT, CDR2 FNYEAQ (reference sequence). The CDR3 length is 16 residues.